This T cell receptor beta chain was recorded in a study of cytomegalovirus exposure and HLA in healthy donors. Study observations and caveats: Among the most significant clusters, several appeared linked to common viral pathogens in a later analysis.

In germline, CDR1 is MNHEY, CDR2 SVGAGI. Trimming took 5 bases from V and 0 from J, leaving 5 bases between them. This CDR3 region has 13 residues. As for this clone: The antigen is not known. Other DNA sequences in the sample encode the same CDR3.

Primers for the PCR totalled 60 Vbeta and 13 Jbeta. Using immunoSEQ multiplex PCR, the repertoire was profiled, and TCRdb retains in-frame clones only, with some absent. The data include some 150,000 clones; the top ten clones carry 2% to 2.5%. The chain employs TRBV6-5 and TRBJ1-5; D call uncertain. This TCR came from a woman younger than 35 in good health and CMV-seronegative. Sequencing was carried out using PBMCs. The CDR3: CASSPNSNQPQHF. The CDR3 coding sequence is TGTGCCAGCAGTCCCAATAGCAATCAGCCCCAGCATTTT.